The 27 T cell receptor beta chains reported below all come from one sample, sequenced in a study of T cell clusters in autoimmune cytopenias. One tube held mixed TRB-A and TRB-B primer pools for touch-down PCR. Reanalyzing the multiplex PCR reads, TCRdb keeps one entry per CDR3 protein, without DNA. This sample's clone table lists about 3,800 distinct CDR3 sequences. TRB was amplified from roughly 250 ng of peripheral blood genomic DNA per sample. These sequences were also reported in another study, on T cell repertoires in aging, cancer and after chemotherapy.

Sequencing was carried out using peripheral blood. The receptors were gathered from a human donor in good health.

This sequence joins TRBV20-1 and TRBJ2-1; TCRdb designates TRBD1, a call that cannot be tested without DNA. The CDR3 sequence is 13 residues long. Germline CDR1 reads DFQATT; CDR2 reads SNEGSKA (reference sequence). The CDR3 loop is CSALAGAAGEQFF.

This clonotype ranks as medium-sized in terms of frequency. The J gene is TRBJ2-1, the V gene TRBV6-1; TCRdb's assignment of TRBD1 cannot be checked, as there is no DNA. The CDR3 loop spans 16 amino acids. From germline, CDR1 is MNHNS and CDR2 SASEGT. This CDR3 reads CASRELPGGAKDEQFF.

This clonotype counts as medium-sized (0.01 to 0.1%) by frequency. This chain joins TRBV19 and TRBJ2-1; TCRdb calls TRBD1, which cannot be checked without DNA. CDR1 LNHDA and CDR2 SQIVND come from the germline V gene (reference sequence). CDR3 length: 16 amino acids. CDR3 residues: CASSIDGGGTYNEQFF.

The V and J genes are TRBV6-5 and TRBJ2-3. The CDR3 has 13 amino acids. CDR1 is MNHEY and CDR2 is SVGAGI in the germline V gene. The CDR3 here is CASSESGQNTQYF.

The gene calls are TRBV24-1 and TRBJ1-5; TCRdb gives TRBD1 as the D gene, but with no DNA this cannot be confirmed. Germline V gives CDR1 KGHDR, CDR2 SFDVKD. There are 15 residues in the CDR3. The chain's CDR3 is CATSEGTGFNQPQHF.

The CDR3 loop is CASSLGPGGENTIYF. The chain has TRBV7-6 and TRBJ1-3; the D call from TCRdb, TRBD1, cannot be confirmed without DNA. The CDR3 has 15 amino acids. From germline, CDR1 is SGHVS and CDR2 FNYEAQ.

This chain uses TRBV20-1 with TRBJ2-2; checking the TCRdb D call of TRBD1 is not possible without DNA. Germline V gene sequence: CDR1 DFQATT, CDR2 SNEGSKA (reference sequence). The CDR3 runs 14 residues. CDR3 protein: CSVRDRGAAGELFF.

This clonotype counts as medium-sized (0.01 to 0.1%) by frequency. The chain links TRBV6-5 to TRBJ2-3; TCRdb picks TRBD1, but there is no DNA to check that call. Germline V lookup: CDR1 MNHEY, CDR2 SVGAGI. The CDR3 totals 13 residues. The chain's CDR3 is CASRPGPTDTQYF.

This chain connects TRBV12-3 or TRBV12-4 to TRBJ2-7. The CDR3 is made up of 12 amino acids. The CDR3 sequence: CASTPRGPEQYF.

The chain employs TRBV4-2 and TRBJ2-7; the D call from TCRdb, TRBD1, cannot be confirmed without DNA. From germline, CDR1 is LGHNA and CDR2 YNFKEQ. This CDR3 has 14 amino acids. The CDR3 spells CASSRGTSSYEQYF.

This clonotype is classed as medium-sized (0.01 to 0.1%) by frequency. This chain uses TRBV19 with TRBJ2-7; TCRdb's D call of TRBD1 is untestable without DNA. The CDR3 is 15 amino acids. Germline loops: CDR1 LNHDA, CDR2 SQIVND (reference sequence). CDR3 region: CASSMGGTGLYEQYF. The full variable domain, in which reference TRBV19 and TRBJ2-7 provide the parts outside the CDR3, is DGGITQSPKYLFRKEGQNVTLSCEQNLNHDAMYWYRQDPGQGLRLIYYSQIVNDFQKGDIAEGYSVSREKKESFPLTVTSAQKNPTAFYLCASSMGGTGLYEQYFGPGTRLTVT.

The chain uses TRBV10-1 and TRBJ1-6; TCRdb selects TRBD1, and the lack of DNA leaves this call unchecked. The CDR3 loop spans 15 amino acids. Germline loops: CDR1 WNHNN, CDR2 SYGVQD (reference sequence). The chain's CDR3 is CASSEGTGANSPLHF.

J is TRBJ2-3 and V is TRBV6-1; TCRdb's D gene call, TRBD1, goes unchecked for lack of DNA. Germline values: CDR1 MNHNS, CDR2 SASEGT. The CDR3 is 15 amino acids. The CDR3: CATSGGQGVTDTQYF.

This clonotype is labeled medium-sized based on frequency. The chain is built from TRBV29-1 and TRBJ1-1. The CDR3 runs 14 residues. The germline V gene has CDR1 SQVTM and CDR2 ANQGSEA. CDR3 in amino acids: CSVKNLASNTEAFF. Combining the CDR3 with reference TRBV29-1 and TRBJ1-1 gives the whole variable domain SAVISQKPSRDICQRGTSLTIQCQVDSQVTMMFWYRQQPGQSLTLIATANQGSEATYESGFVIDKFPISRPNLTFSTLTVSNMSPEDSSIYLCSVKNLASNTEAFFGQGTRLTVV.

According to its frequency, this clonotype is medium-sized. The chain has TRBV18 and TRBJ2-1; TCRdb's D call of TRBD1 is untestable without DNA. CDR1 is KGHSH, CDR2 LQKENI, per germline. CDR3 length: 14 amino acids. CDR3 sequence: CASSPLTGGNEQFF.

This chain links TRBV12-5 with TRBJ2-5; TCRdb indicates TRBD1, and absent DNA this call remains unverified. Looked up from germline, CDR1 is LGHNT and CDR2 is FRNRAP. The CDR3 extends over 13 amino acids. This chain's CDR3 is CASGRDSQETQYF.

Measured by frequency, this clonotype is medium-sized. The chain is built from TRBV10-3 and TRBJ2-7; TCRdb outputs TRBD1, but without DNA this stays unchecked. This CDR3 is 14 amino acids long. Per the germline V gene, CDR1 is ENHRY and CDR2 is SYGVKD. The CDR3 sequence: CAISGGTGNYEQYF.

This sequence joins TRBV7-8 and TRBJ2-1; TCRdb's D gene call, TRBD1, goes unchecked for lack of DNA. The CDR3 sequence is 15 residues long. CDR1 is SGHVS, CDR2 FQNEAQ, per germline. CDR3 region: CASSLYADRVNEQFF.

This clonotype is labeled medium-sized based on frequency. The genes are TRBV12-3 or TRBV12-4 and TRBJ2-1; TCRdb calls TRBD2, which cannot be checked without DNA. This CDR3 spans 15 amino acids. CDR3 region: CASSLGLSSYNEQFF.

The chain combines TRBV12-3 or TRBV12-4 with TRBJ1-1; TCRdb designates TRBD1, a call that cannot be tested without DNA. The CDR3 extends over 14 amino acids. The CDR3 region is CAGTLGTGGTEAFF.

The chain is built from TRBV4-1 and TRBJ2-7; TCRdb returns TRBD1, unconfirmable since there is no DNA. CDR3 length equals 15 residues. The germline gives CDR1 MGHRA, CDR2 YSYEKL. The CDR3 loop reads CASSQVQGVSYEQYF.

This clonotype is deemed medium-sized by its frequency. The V call is TRBV30, the J call TRBJ1-5; TCRdb indicates TRBD1, and absent DNA this call remains unverified. The CDR3 spans 14 residues. Germline loops: CDR1 GTSNPN, CDR2 SVGIG (reference sequence). The CDR3 is CAWGTSYSNQPQHF. Full variable domain (missing parts from reference TRBV30 and TRBJ1-5): SQTIHQWPATLVQPVGSPLSLECTVEGTSNPNLYWYRQAAGRGLQLLFYSVGIGQISSEVPQNLSASRPQDRQFILSSKKLLLSDSGFYLCAWGTSYSNQPQHFGDGTRLSIL.

This clonotype registers medium-sized (0.01 to 0.1%) by frequency. The rearrangement links TRBV29-1 to TRBJ1-1. The CDR3 runs 13 residues. CDR1 SQVTM and CDR2 ANQGSEA come from the germline V gene. The CDR3 region is CSAGGGGAGEAFF.

By frequency, this clonotype is medium-sized (0.01 to 0.1%). The chain couples TRBV30 to TRBJ2-2; TCRdb's D call, TRBD1, is unchecked because there is no DNA. The germline V gene has CDR1 GTSNPN and CDR2 SVGIG (reference sequence). The CDR3 consists of 14 residues. The CDR3 spells CAWRLDRGTGELFF.

By frequency, this clonotype registers medium-sized. CDR3: CASRAPGAAGSEQYF. V is TRBV6-5 and J is TRBJ2-7; TCRdb's D gene call, TRBD1, goes unchecked for lack of DNA. This CDR3 has 15 residues. Per the germline V gene, CDR1 is MNHEY and CDR2 is SVGAGI.

This clonotype is medium-sized by frequency. V is TRBV29-1 and J is TRBJ2-5; with no DNA, the TCRdb D assignment of TRBD1 cannot be verified. CDR1 is SQVTM, CDR2 ANQGSEA, per germline. This CDR3 comprises 13 residues. The CDR3 reads CSASGTGQETQYF.

This clonotype is identified as medium-sized from frequency. The genes are TRBV12-3 or TRBV12-4 and TRBJ1-4. This CDR3 spans 15 amino acids. The CDR3 loop reads CASRQRTATNEKLFF.